This TCR beta chain is from a study of regulatory T cells in long-lasting Graves disease. General study points: Graves' patients with persistent disease showed TCR diversity lower than patients newly diagnosed.

This CDR3 is built from 15 residues. In germline, CDR1 is MNHEY, CDR2 SMNVEV (reference sequence). The ends were cut back, 7 bases at V and 4 bases at J, with 16 bases in the middle. As for time point: newly diagnosed GD, antithyroid drugs for less than 3 months. The TCR library used RNA extracted from PBMCs. A volume of approximately 9.8 milliliters of peripheral blood was collected in EDTA tubes. This clonotype showed up many times. Antigen specificity is unknown. The authors built TCR beta libraries using iRepertoire HTBI primers and Arm-PCR of CDR3 regions. MiXCR was run by TCRdb on the multiplex PCR reads, yielding one entry per CDR3 protein. Among hundreds of thousands of distinct CDR3 sequences listed, around 17% were seen once. These data were also reused for a study on T cells in Graves' hyperthyroidism and ophthalmopathy.

The V call is TRBV27, the J call TRBJ2-2, with D hard to call. The sample in question was peripheral blood mononuclear cells (PBMCs), obtained at new diagnosis, from a patient treated with antithyroid drugs. The receptor was derived from a woman in her twenties or thirties with Graves disease. CDR3 region: CASNYVANPTGELFF. DNA of the CDR3: TGTGCCAGCAATTATGTGGCGAACCCCACCGGGGAGCTGTTTTTT.